This is a list of T cell receptor beta chains from one sample in a study of identical twins. A single record per CDR3 protein comes from TCRdb applying MiXCR to the 5' RACE reads. The sample comprises around 290,000 distinct CDR3 sequences, roughly 8.6% of which are singletons, and roughly 6.8% rests with the top ten. In addition, the sample was reused for a study of yellow fever vaccine responses in identical twins.

Source material: CD8+ T cells sorted from blood. These receptors were collected from a woman aged 18-29 years in good health. The CDR3 runs from the conserved cysteine through the conserved F or W. D genes are given only for firm matches. Expanded clones get a size class; other rows say once, few or many, or leave the size out.

CDR3aa | CDR3nt | v_gene | d_gene | abundance | j_gene
CASSPRRGGVFHEQYF | TGCGCCAGCAGCCCCCGCCGGGGGGGCGTCTTCCACGAGCAGTACTTC | TRBV5-1 | TRBD2 | many | TRBJ2-7
CSVEVETQVHEQYF | TGCAGCGTTGAAGTCGAAACACAAGTCCACGAGCAGTACTTC | TRBV29-1 | NA | many | TRBJ2-7
CASSQANGQGFYEQYF | TGTGCCAGCAGCCAAGCCAACGGACAGGGGTTTTACGAGCAGTACTTC | TRBV27 | TRBD1 | few | TRBJ2-7
CASSQIAGQGPGTGELFF | TGTGCCAGCTCCCAGATAGCGGGACAAGGGCCGGGCACCGGGGAGCTGTTTTTT | TRBV3-1 | TRBD2 | NA | TRBJ2-2
CASSATGEGYTEAFF | TGTGCCAGCAGTGCCACAGGGGAAGGGTACACTGAAGCTTTCTTT | TRBV28 | TRBD1 | few | TRBJ1-1
CASSQVRGTYEQYF | TGCGCCAGCAGCCAAGTCAGGGGTACCTACGAGCAGTACTTC | TRBV4-3 | NA | many | TRBJ2-7
CSAHPGLAGAGELFF | TGCAGTGCTCACCCGGGACTAGCGGGAGCCGGGGAGCTGTTTTTT | TRBV20-1 | TRBD2 | NA | TRBJ2-2
CATSGEWAKNIQYF | TGTGCCACCAGCGGAGAGTGGGCCAAAAACATTCAGTACTTC | TRBV15 | NA | once | TRBJ2-4
CSVADQGTEAFF | TGCAGCGTCGCTGACCAGGGCACTGAAGCTTTCTTT | TRBV29-1 | NA | many | TRBJ1-1
CASSEQQGGRYEQYF | TGCGCCAGCAGTGAACAACAGGGGGGGAGGTACGAGCAGTACTTC | TRBV10-2 | NA | many | TRBJ2-7
CASSQEVGGGTGELFF | TGCGCCAGCAGCCAAGAGGTGGGGGGCGGGACCGGAGAGCTGTTTTTT | TRBV4-3 | NA | NA | TRBJ2-2
CASSQAPGQTYEQYF | TGTGCCAGCAGCCAAGCTCCGGGACAGACCTACGAGCAGTACTTC | TRBV4-2 | TRBD1 | few | TRBJ2-7
CASSGRAGSSYNEQFF | TGTGCCAGCAGCGGAAGAGCCGGAAGCTCCTACAATGAGCAGTTCTTC | TRBV13 | NA | NA | TRBJ2-1